This T cell receptor (beta chain) was identified during a study of T cells after yellow fever vaccination. Points on this clonotype: Its specificity is not known.

Whole-study findings and limits: Clonotype sharing between CD4 and CD8 compartments was small.

TCRdb fed the 5' RACE reads into MiXCR, producing one record per CDR3 protein. The sample includes hundreds of thousands of distinct CDR3 sequences, less than 15% of them seen just once. The germline V and J ends were trimmed by 1 base and 6 bases, with 13 bases remaining between them. The CDR3 covers 13 residues. Germline CDR1 is DFQATT and CDR2 is SNEGSKA (reference sequence). The J gene is TRBJ2-7, the V gene TRBV20-1; D is perhaps TRBD2 (7 bases). The sequence was collected from a young man who received the YFV17D yellow fever vaccine. Sequenced here: PBMCs, sampled on the day of the yellow fever booster vaccination. This CDR3 reads CSARGRGLGEQYF. DNA for the CDR3: TGCAGTGCTAGAGGGCGGGGGCTCGGCGAGCAGTACTTC.